The 5 T cell receptor beta chains listed next were all sequenced from one sample in a study of T cell clonotyping in hematopoietic cell transplantation. Repertoires were generated with immunoSEQ multiplex PCR, while TCRdb's copy carries only in-frame clones and drops some. The table records about 6,800 clones, roughly 88% of them present only once. Sample time point: recipient sample about 28 days before transplant, after cytoreduction. Specimen: peripheral blood mononuclear cells, collected before stem cell transplant. These receptors were taken from a man aged 25 to 45 with acute myeloid leukemia. Some clones in this sample may be carry-over from other donors' samples.

This CDR3 reads CASSVGDIPNTEAFF. DNA for the CDR3: TGCGCCAGCAGCGTGGGGGACATCCCGAACACTGAAGCTTTCTTT. V is TRBV5-1 and J is TRBJ1-1, with D possibly TRBD1 on 6 matching bases. The CDR3 spans 15 residues. Germline V gene sequence: CDR1 SGHRS, CDR2 YFSETQ. With 4 bases removed from V and 1 base from J, the gap between germline ends came to 14 bases.

The count of this clone is one. As DNA, the CDR3 is TGTGCCAGCAGCTTAGAACCGTCCTCAGGAACTAGCGGGAGAAGAGAGACCCAGTACTTC. This gives the protein CASSLEPSSGTSGRRETQYF. The rearrangement uses TRBV11-2 and TRBJ2-5; TRBD2 matches 11 bases. The germline V gene has CDR1 SGHAT and CDR2 FQNNGV. J lost 4 bases, V lost 0 bases, and 16 bases had no gene match. The CDR3 runs to 20 residues.

This clone was detected a few times. One end of the junction fails to match germline, which may point to a read error. In the same sample, other DNA sequences code for this CDR3. The rearrangement joins TRBV4-1 to TRBJ1-2, with TRBD1 as a possible D gene (5 bases). The CDR3 totals 14 residues. CDR1 is MGHRA, CDR2 YSYEKL, per germline. The CDR3 sequence is CASSQGHHDYGYTF. The CDR3 nucleotides are TGCGCCAGCAGTCAAGGACACCACGACTATGGCTACACCTTC.

The rearrangement links TRBV30 to TRBJ1-2; no clear D gene. V gave up 0 bases and J gave up 5 bases, with 7 bases separating them. Per germline, CDR1 GTSNPN and CDR2 SVGIG (reference sequence). The CDR3 consists of 12 residues. The CDR3 DNA reads TGTGCCTGGAGTGTCGGAGAGTATGGCTACACCTTC. Encoded protein: CAWSVGEYGYTF.

The rearrangement uses TRBV28 and TRBJ2-7; 16 bases map to TRBD2. Germline V CDR1 and CDR2: MDHEN, SYDVKM. V was clipped by 5 bases and J by 5 bases; unmatched bases: 6. There are 16 residues in the CDR3. The CDR3 loop reads CASSITGLAGGDEQYF. As DNA, the CDR3 is TGTGCCAGCAGTATAACGGGACTAGCGGGAGGGGACGAGCAGTACTTC.